This TCR beta chain was sequenced during a study of patients and donors after allogeneic stem cell transplantation. This clonotype was counted ten times or more. TCRdb processed the RT-PCR reads anew with MiXCR; each CDR3 protein has one entry. This table has about 960,000 distinct CDR3 sequences, approximately 18% appearing once. The CDR3 has 13 amino acids. V shed 7 bases, J shed 4 bases, and the junction held 6 bases outside the gene matches. The origin of this receptor is a human donor who was either an allogeneic HSCT recipient or a stem cell or donor lymphocyte infusion donor (not recorded which). It is not recorded whose cells these are; they may come from a transplant donor. V usage is TRBV12-3 or TRBV12-4 and J usage is TRBJ2-5; TRBD1 matches at 7 bases. The sample taken for sequencing was blood, either unsorted or a sorted T cell fraction (not recorded which). The CDR3 protein is CASTFRDRETQYF. Written as DNA, the CDR3 is TGTGCCAGCACCTTCCGGGACAGAGAGACCCAGTACTTC.